These T cell receptor beta chains were read from a single sample in a study of T-cell reconstitution after alpha-beta-depleted transplantation in children. TCRdb analysed the PCR reads with MiXCR anew, one entry per CDR3 protein. The sample shows about 20,000 distinct CDR3 sequences, under 13% of them seen only once. The sample consisted of PBMCs from the stem cell graft donor, taken from the stem cell graft. These receptors were taken from a human donor who donated a stem cell graft to a child with chronic granulomatous disease. Each CDR3 is given with its conserved first and last residue. D genes are given only for firm matches. Clone size is not always given. Where it is, it says once, few, many or a class for expanded clones.

TRBJ2-7 . many TRBV7-6 16 TGTGCCAGCAGCTTGAAATCGGACTCTCTACCCCACGAGCAGTACTTC CASSLKSDSLPHEQYF
TRBJ1-1 TRBD1 few TRBV3-1 13 TGTGCCAGCAGTCTCAGGGGGGAGACTGAAGCTTTCTTT CASSLRGETEAFF
TRBJ2-3 TRBD2 many TRBV2 13 TGTGCCGGGGGGGAAGCGGAGGGGGATACGCAGTATTTT CAGGEAEGDTQYF
TRBJ2-3 . many TRBV29-1 15 TGCAGCGTTGAAGACTCAGCTTTAATCGCAGATACGCAGTATTTT CSVEDSALIADTQYF
TRBJ1-3 . . TRBV18 14 TGTGCCAGCTCACCACGAGGCTCTGGAAACACCATATATTTT CASSPRGSGNTIYF
TRBJ1-2 . . TRBV15 14 TGTGCCACCAGCAGAGAGGATAGACCCTATGGCTACACCTTC CATSREDRPYGYTF
TRBJ2-7 TRBD1 medium-sized TRBV10-3 12 TGTGCCGTCCGGAGGCAGGGGGACGAGCAGTACTTC CAVRRQGDEQYF
TRBJ2-1 TRBD1 many TRBV9 13 TGTGCCAGCAGCGCCGACAGGGAGAACGAGCAGTTCTTC CASSADRENEQFF
TRBJ2-7 . many TRBV5-1 15 TGCGCCAGCAGCTTGGTGGTGGGGACGGCGAACGAGCAGTACTTC CASSLVVGTANEQYF
TRBJ1-2 . many TRBV29-1 12 TGCAGCGTTAGGTGGGGGTTCCATGGCTACACCTTC CSVRWGFHGYTF
TRBJ2-7 . many TRBV20-1 15 TGCAGTGCTAGCTGGCGAGGGGAAGGTTCAAGGGAGCAGTACTTC CSASWRGEGSREQYF
TRBJ1-1 . many TRBV29-1 12 TGCAGCGTTGAAGATCGGACACGTGAAGCTTTCTTT CSVEDRTREAFF
TRBJ1-5 . . TRBV28 12 TGTGCCAGCGGATCCAGTCTTCGACCCCAGCATTTT CASGSSLRPQHF
TRBJ2-7 . many TRBV14 15 TGTGCCAGCAGCCGGAAGAAAGGTTACCCTTACGAGCAGTACTTC CASSRKKGYPYEQYF
TRBJ2-7 . many TRBV20-1 13 TGCAGTGCTTTGGAAATTGGTGGCTACGAGCAGTACTTC CSALEIGGYEQYF
TRBJ1-1 . many TRBV29-1 12 TGCAGCGCCGGAACAGGCTTAGGAGGAGCTTTCTTT CSAGTGLGGAFF
TRBJ2-1 TRBD2 many TRBV28 14 TGTGCCAGCAGGGCGACTAGCGGTTGGCATGAGCAGTTCTTC CASRATSGWHEQFF
TRBJ2-3 TRBD2 many TRBV6-1 17 TGTGCCAGCAGTAAAACAACTAGCGGGCGTAGCACAGATACGCAGTATTTT CASSKTTSGRSTDTQYF
TRBJ2-5 TRBD1 many TRBV5-1 14 TGCGCCAGCAGCTTGAACCAGGGGGCGAAGACCCAGTACTTC CASSLNQGAKTQYF
TRBJ2-5 . few TRBV5-1 14 TGCGCCAGCAGCAAACAGGGAGGAAAAGAGACCCAGTACTTC CASSKQGGKETQYF
TRBJ2-1 TRBD2 many TRBV11-2 15 TGTGCCAGCAGCCCTAGAGGGAGGGGTTACAATGAGCAGTTCTTC CASSPRGRGYNEQFF
TRBJ2-2 . many TRBV5-5 11 TGTGCCACCCGGTGGGGCGGGGAGCTGTTTTTT CATRWGGELFF
TRBJ2-3 TRBD2 many TRBV12-3/TRBV12-4 16 TGTGCCAGCAGTTGGACTAGCGGGAGTGATACAGATACGCAGTATTTT CASSWTSGSDTDTQYF
TRBJ2-1 TRBD2 many TRBV7-6 19 TGTGCCAGCAGCTTAGGGACACCCGCTAGCGGGAGGGTCTACAATGAGCAGTTCTTC CASSLGTPASGRVYNEQFF
TRBJ2-1 . once TRBV5-6 15 TGTGCCAGCAGTGTGGAAATAGGGGCCTACAATGAGCAGTTCTTC CASSVEIGAYNEQFF
TRBJ2-7 . many TRBV5-1 14 TGCGCCAGCAGCTACGAGGGATCCGCGTACGAGCAGTACTTC CASSYEGSAYEQYF
TRBJ2-1 . many TRBV4-2 11 TGTGCCAGCAGCCAAGAGACCGAGCAGTTCTTC CASSQETEQFF
TRBJ2-4 . many TRBV5-1 12 TGCGCCAGCAGCTTTGGAGAAAACATTCAGTACTTC CASSFGENIQYF
TRBJ2-7 TRBD1 many TRBV27 15 TGTGCCAGCAGTCCATGGGACAGGCAATCCTACGAGCAGTACTTC CASSPWDRQSYEQYF